What follows are 9 T cell receptor beta chains derived from one specimen sequenced in a study of identical twins. TCRdb reanalysed the 5' RACE reads using MiXCR and keeps one entry per CDR3 protein. The sample has more than 650,000 distinct CDR3 sequences, around 6.1% seen once. Input material: naive T cells sorted from blood. The receptor source for this set is a man between 18 and 29 years old in good health.

The J gene is TRBJ2-1, the V gene TRBV5-1, with D perhaps TRBD2 (5 bases). The CDR3 contains 14 residues. Germline V gene sequence: CDR1 SGHRS, CDR2 YFSETQ. Trimming left V 0 bases short and J 7 bases short, with 11 bases between. In nucleotides, the CDR3 is TGCGCCAGCAGCTTGGTTTCAGGAGGAAATGAGCAGTTCTTC. This gives the protein CASSLVSGGNEQFF.

The V gene is TRBV5-8, the J gene TRBJ2-7, with 9 bases fitting TRBD2. Trimming cost V 0 bases and J 2 bases; bases outside gene matches: 9. Germline CDR1 SGHTS, CDR2 YDEGEE. The CDR3 has 17 amino acids. CDR3 sequence: CASSLASGTFNPYEQYF. The CDR3 region has the DNA TGTGCCAGCAGCTTGGCTAGCGGGACCTTTAACCCCTACGAGCAGTACTTC.

V and J are TRBV7-9 and TRBJ2-6; D is possibly TRBD1 or TRBD2 (5 bases each). The CDR3 is made up of 15 amino acids. V dropped 5 bases and J dropped 2 bases, with 10 bases sitting between them. Germline CDR1 SEHNR, CDR2 FQNEAQ (reference sequence). The CDR3 DNA follows: TGTGCCAGCAGCCCTGAGGGGACTGGGGCCAACGTCCTGACTTTC. Residues: CASSPEGTGANVLTF.

CDR3 DNA: TGTGCCACCAGTGATACACAGTTCCAAGAGACCCAGTACTTC. Translated, it gives CATSDTQFQETQYF. The chain recombines TRBV24-1 with TRBJ2-5; D gene uncertain. V was clipped by 3 bases and J by 1 base, with 8 bases between them. CDR3 length: 14 residues. Germline V gene lookup returns CDR1 KGHDR and CDR2 SFDVKD.

This clonotype was picked up many times. The rearrangement joins TRBV29-1 to TRBJ2-3; D is ambiguous. Trimming cost V 5 bases and J 0 bases, with 3 bases left between them. The germline CDR1 and CDR2 sequences are SQVTM and ANQGSEA. The CDR3 runs 11 residues. The CDR3 DNA follows: TGCAGCGTTCTGAGCACAGATACGCAGTATTTT. Translating it yields CSVLSTDTQYF.

This chain connects TRBV9 to TRBJ2-7, with 10 bases fitting TRBD2. Germline V gives CDR1 SGDLS, CDR2 YYNGEE. The CDR3 has 15 residues. V was pared by 2 bases and J by 1 base, with 3 bases of the junction left unmatched. The CDR3 coding sequence is TGTGCCAGCAGCGTGGGGACTAGCGTTTCCTACGAGCAGTACTTC. Protein product: CASSVGTSVSYEQYF.

This chain links TRBV4-1 with TRBJ1-1; D is unclear. V lost 2 bases, J lost 1 base, and 11 bases lay in between. This CDR3 is 15 amino acids long. Germline V gene data show CDR1 as MGHRA and CDR2 as YSYEKL. DNA for the CDR3: TGCGCCAGCAGCCAACCCCCACCGGGGAACACTGAAGCTTTCTTT. This encodes CASSQPPPGNTEAFF.

The chain employs TRBV7-2 and TRBJ2-5; 11 nucleotides match TRBD2. The trim removed 2 bases at V and 2 bases at J, leaving 4 bases unmatched. The CDR3 is made up of 16 amino acids. Per the germline V gene, CDR1 is SGHTA and CDR2 is FQGNSA. The CDR3 region is CASSLPGLADQETQYF. The CDR3 DNA sequence: TGTGCCAGCAGCTTACCGGGACTAGCGGATCAAGAGACCCAGTACTTC.

In nucleotides, the CDR3 is TGTGCCAGCTTTACAGGGGGTGGTGAAAAACTGTTTTTT. It yields the protein CASFTGGGEKLFF. The V gene is TRBV28, the J gene TRBJ1-4, with 8 bases identical to TRBD1. The CDR3 consists of 13 residues. The V segment lost 8 bases and the J segment 7 bases; nucleotides outside the gene matches: 6. Germline values: CDR1 MDHEN, CDR2 SYDVKM. Drawing the rest from reference TRBV28 and TRBJ1-4, the complete variable domain is DVKVTQSSRYLVKRTGEKVFLECVQDMDHENMFWYRQDPGLGLRLIYFSYDVKMKEKGDIPEGYSVSREKKERFSLILESASTNQTSMYLCASFTGGGEKLFFGSGTQLSVL.